The T cell receptor beta chain under discussion was sequenced for a study of T cell changes during pregnancy in multiple sclerosis. The CDR3 is 16 amino acids. The V segment lost 2 bases and the J segment 8 bases; nucleotides outside the gene matches: 8. Germline V gene sequence: CDR1 MDHEN, CDR2 SYDVKM. The assay was immunoSEQ multiplex PCR, and TCRdb's table has in-frame clones only and misses some. The sample lists under 40,000 clones, about nine tenths occurring once. The V and J genes are TRBV28 and TRBJ2-1; 11 bases align to TRBD2. This clonotype was obtained from a female donor in good health, enrolled as a control in a pregnancy study. This specimen consisted of peripheral blood, obtained in the third trimester of pregnancy. The chain's CDR3 is CASSLVTSGSSYEQFF. As DNA, the CDR3 is TGTGCCAGCAGTTTAGTAACTAGCGGGAGTTCCTATGAGCAGTTCTTC.